A single sample gave rise to the 21 T cell receptor beta chains below, sequenced in a study of cytomegalovirus exposure and HLA in healthy donors. PCR amplification relied on 60 Vbeta primers (plus 13 Jbeta primers). Assay: immunoSEQ multiplex PCR; the TCRdb copy retains only in-frame clones and omits some. The sample consists of about 130,000 clones, 77% of them appearing once. Sequenced: PBMCs. The receptors come from a male donor in good health and CMV-seronegative.

The count of this clone is one. V usage is TRBV10-3 and J usage is TRBJ2-7; the D gene is possibly TRBD1 (6 bases). The V end was cut by 6 bases, the J end by 4 bases, with 25 bases between. There are 17 residues in the CDR3. The germline gives CDR1 ENHRY, CDR2 SYGVKD. Here the CDR3 reads CAISLSLRDTISYEQYF. For the CDR3, the DNA is TGTGCCATCAGCCTCAGCCTCCGGGACACAATCAGTTACGAGCAGTACTTC.

This chain links TRBV6-1 with TRBJ2-3; a possible D gene is TRBD1 (5 bases). Trimming shortened V by 6 bases and J by 0 bases, and 10 bases separated the two germline ends. Germline lookup yields CDR1 MNHNS and CDR2 SASEGT. This CDR3 comprises 14 residues. The CDR3: CASSTQDSTDTQYF. The DNA for the CDR3 is TGTGCCAGCAGCACACAGGACAGCACAGATACGCAGTATTTT.

As to this clone: Sequence at one end of the junction differs from germline and may be a read error. V and J are TRBV7-7 and TRBJ2-1, with TRBD1 matching 8 bases. The CDR3 is 15 amino acids. The V gene's germline CDR1 is SSHAT and CDR2 FNYEAQ (reference sequence). CDR3 protein: CASSPGQGYYNEQFF. CDR3 DNA: TGTGCTAGCAGCCCCGGACAGGGTTACTACAATGAGCAGTTCTTC.

The V call is TRBV6-6, the J call TRBJ2-3, with TRBD2 matching over 9 bases. Germline lookup yields CDR1 MNHNY and CDR2 SVGAGI (reference sequence). The CDR3 has 16 residues. V was pared by 5 bases and J by 0 bases, with 6 bases of the junction left unmatched. CDR3: CASSLAGSTSTDTQYF. CDR3 coding DNA: TGTGCCAGCAGTCTAGCGGGGAGTACTAGCACAGATACGCAGTATTTT.

This clone was observed a single time. This chain connects TRBV7-8 to TRBJ1-6; D gene uncertain. The germline V and J ends were trimmed by 5 bases and 9 bases, with 8 bases remaining between them. CDR1 and CDR2 from the germline V gene are SGHVS and FQNEAQ. This CDR3 contains 12 residues. CDR3 loop: CASSLDSSPLHF. The DNA of the CDR3 is TGTGCCAGCAGCCTCGATAGTTCACCCCTCCACTTT. Together with reference TRBV7-8 and TRBJ1-6, the CDR3 gives the full variable domain: GAGVSQSPRYKVAKRGQDVALRCDPISGHVSLFWYQQALGQGPEFLTYFQNEAQLDKSGLPSDRFFAERPEGSVSTLKIQRTQQEDSAVYLCASSLDSSPLHFGNGTRLTVT.

This chain links TRBV28 with TRBJ2-1; D perhaps matches TRBD1 (5 bases). Germline V lookup: CDR1 MDHEN, CDR2 SYDVKM. There are 14 residues in the CDR3. V gave up 5 bases and J gave up 7 bases, with 15 bases separating them. CDR3 residues: CASSRFQGRNEQFF. CDR3 nucleotides: TGTGCCAGCAGTCGGTTCCAGGGAAGAAATGAGCAGTTCTTC. Full variable domain (outside the CDR3, taken from reference TRBV28 and TRBJ2-1): DVKVTQSSRYLVKRTGEKVFLECVQDMDHENMFWYRQDPGLGLRLIYFSYDVKMKEKGDIPEGYSVSREKKERFSLILESASTNQTSMYLCASSRFQGRNEQFFGPGTRLTVL.

This rearrangement joins TRBV5-4 to TRBJ2-4; maybe TRBD2 (8 bases). Germline CDR1 and CDR2: SGHNT and YYREEE (reference sequence). This CDR3 has 15 residues. V was clipped by 3 bases and J by 8 bases, with 18 bases between them. The CDR3 loop reads CASSSREGAGDIQYF. As DNA, the CDR3 is TGTGCCAGCAGCTCCCGGGAGGGGGCAGGGGACATTCAGTACTTC.

The rearrangement joins TRBV27 to TRBJ2-7; D is perhaps TRBD1 (6 bases). V was shortened by 2 bases and J by 2 bases, with 10 bases between the two germline ends. This CDR3 contains 14 residues. Per the germline V gene, CDR1 is MNHEY and CDR2 is SMNVEV (reference sequence). CDR3 sequence: CASSLGRDTYEQYF. CDR3 nucleotide sequence: TGTGCCAGCAGTTTAGGAAGGGACACCTACGAGCAGTACTTC.

The V call is TRBV19, the J call TRBJ2-3, with a weak D call TRBD2 (5 bases). The CDR3 is made up of 13 amino acids. Trimming took 5 bases from V and 6 from J, leaving 12 bases between them. CDR1 and CDR2 (germline): LNHDA, SQIVND (reference sequence). CDR3 protein: CASSPPGGDTQYF. The CDR3 DNA follows: TGTGCCAGTAGTCCACCCGGCGGGGATACGCAGTATTTT.

The V and J genes are TRBV9 and TRBJ1-2; tentative D call: TRBD1 (5 bases). The V end lost 3 bases, the J end lost 8 bases, and 14 bases lay between the germline ends. This CDR3 has 13 amino acids. CDR1 and CDR2 (germline): SGDLS, YYNGEE. The CDR3, as DNA: TGTGCCAGCAGCGCCACCGGGACTTACGGCTACACCTTC. Translating it yields CASSATGTYGYTF.

This clone was seen a single time. The chain employs TRBV10-3 and TRBJ1-2, with 10 bases fitting TRBD1. With V trimmed by 7 bases and J by 6 bases, 8 bases remained unmatched. CDR1 and CDR2 from the germline V gene are ENHRY and SYGVKD. The CDR3 spans 14 residues. The chain's CDR3 is CAITGGQGGHGYTF. Here the CDR3 DNA reads TGTGCCATCACCGGCGGACAGGGGGGGCATGGCTACACCTTC.

The rearrangement joins TRBV10-3 to TRBJ2-6; 7 positions agree with TRBD1. The ends lost 6 bases at V and 2 bases at J; junction bases unmatched: 1. CDR3 length: 14 residues. Looked up from germline, CDR1 is ENHRY and CDR2 is SYGVKD. As DNA, the CDR3 is TGTGCCATCAGCGACAGGGCTGGGGCCAACGTCCTGACTTTC. This translates into CAISDRAGANVLTF.

The chain links TRBV5-1 to TRBJ1-2; TRBD1 agrees at 7 bases. J was trimmed by 7 bases and V by 0 bases; bases with no gene match: 18. The V gene's germline CDR1 is SGHRS and CDR2 YFSETQ. The CDR3 loop spans 18 amino acids. The CDR3 DNA follows: TGCGCCAGCAGCTTGGGACCCCGAGGACAGGAGAAATTAGCTGGCTACACCTTC. As protein: CASSLGPRGQEKLAGYTF. Variable domain in full (rest from reference TRBV5-1 and TRBJ1-2): KAGVTQTPRYLIKTRGQQVTLSCSPISGHRSVSWYQQTPGQGLQFLFEYFSETQRNKGNFPGRFSGRQFSNSRSEMNVSTLELGDSALYLCASSLGPRGQEKLAGYTFGSGTRLTVV.

The chain has TRBV4-3 and TRBJ2-2; TRBD2 aligns across 14 bases. CDR1 and CDR2 (germline): LGHNA, YSLEER. The CDR3 totals 16 residues. V trimming: 10 bases; J trimming: 0 bases; junction bases outside the gene matches: 4. CDR3 DNA: TGCGCCACCCGACTAGCGGGGGGGGCGAACACCGGGGAGCTGTTTTTT. Amino acids: CATRLAGGANTGELFF.

J is TRBJ1-4 and V is TRBV4-2; TRBD1 aligns across 7 bases. CDR3 length: 15 amino acids. The V gene's germline CDR1 is LGHNA and CDR2 YNFKEQ. V shed 5 bases and J 3 bases; nucleotides not matched to a gene: 6. CDR3 DNA: TGTGCCAGCAGCATACAGACAGGGCCTAATGAAAAACTGTTTTTT. Protein sequence: CASSIQTGPNEKLFF.

The chain combines TRBV5-1 with TRBJ2-2; 13 nucleotides agree with TRBD2. Germline V gene data show CDR1 as SGHRS and CDR2 as YFSETQ. The CDR3 consists of 18 residues. J gave up 7 bases and V 4 bases, and 13 bases lay outside the gene matches. CDR3 sequence (DNA): TGCGCCAGCAGCCCCCCCACTAGCGGGAGGGCCGTTGGCGGGGAGCTGTTTTTT. It translates to CASSPPTSGRAVGGELFF.

The chain employs TRBV11-2 and TRBJ2-1; D may be TRBD2 (6 bases). Trimming took 4 bases from V and 6 from J, leaving 13 bases between them. The CDR3 runs to 14 residues. Per germline, CDR1 SGHAT and CDR2 FQNNGV. The CDR3 region is CASSSTSSLNEQFF. In nucleotides, the CDR3 is TGTGCCAGCAGCTCCACTAGCTCCCTCAATGAGCAGTTCTTC.

The gene calls are TRBV6-5 and TRBJ2-7; D is unresolved. The V and J ends lost 7 bases and 6 bases respectively, with 19 bases between them. CDR1 and CDR2 (germline): MNHEY, SVGAGI. This CDR3 spans 14 amino acids. CDR3 sequence: CASTPAAASSEQYF. The CDR3, as DNA: TGTGCCAGCACACCTGCGGCAGCCTCAAGCGAGCAGTACTTC.

The chain combines TRBV19 with TRBJ2-1, with TRBD2 identical over 15 bases. The CDR3 is 18 amino acids. V lost 4 bases and J lost 7; bases outside the gene matches: 11. Germline CDR1 is LNHDA and CDR2 is SQIVND (reference sequence). CDR3 residues: CASSTGLAGGPGGNEQFF. CDR3 DNA: TGTGCCAGTAGTACCGGACTAGCGGGGGGGCCGGGTGGAAATGAGCAGTTCTTC.

Points on this clone: Additional DNA sequences in this sample encode the identical CDR3. This sequence joins TRBV5-1 and TRBJ2-1, with D possibly matching TRBD2 (5 bases). CDR1 and CDR2 from the germline V gene are SGHRS and YFSETQ. V lost 4 bases and J lost 0, with 5 bases in between. CDR3 length equals 13 residues. CDR3 in amino acids: CASSSGSYNEQFF. In DNA, the CDR3 is TGCGCCAGCAGCAGCGGCTCCTACAATGAGCAGTTCTTC.

The gene calls are TRBV7-2 and TRBJ2-5, with D possibly being TRBD2 (7 bases). The germline V gene encodes CDR1 SGHTA and CDR2 FQGNSA. The CDR3 runs to 15 residues. V gave up 7 bases and J gave up 7 bases, with 22 bases separating them. The CDR3 reads CASNYRGARGSTQYF. CDR3 in DNA: TGTGCCAGCAACTACCGGGGGGCCCGCGGGTCGACCCAGTACTTC.